This TCR beta chain was identified during a study of blood T cell repertoires in COVID-19. Sequenced by immunoSEQ multiplex PCR; TCRdb stores in-frame clones only, minus some. Here the sample spans some 80,000 clones, about 85% being singletons. Looked up from germline, CDR1 is LGHDT and CDR2 is YNNKEL (reference sequence). After removal of 4 bases from V and 4 bases from J, the junction contained 5 bases not matched to a gene. This CDR3 is built from 14 residues. The chain has TRBV3-1 (or the pseudogene TRBV3-2) and TRBJ1-2; 8 positions match TRBD1. This sequence was found in a woman between 50 and 59 years old with active or convalescent COVID-19. The sequenced material came from peripheral blood. The DNA of the CDR3 is TGTGCCAGCAGCCTAACAGGGGGTAGCTATGGCTACACCTTC. Amino acids: CASSLTGGSYGYTF.